Listed below are T cell receptor beta chains from one sample, sequenced in a study of blood T cell repertoires in COVID-19. The protocol was immunoSEQ multiplex PCR, while the TCRdb copy is restricted to in-frame clones and leaves out a portion. The table records some 200,000 clones, about 91% of them present only once. Sequencing input: peripheral blood. The receptors here all came from a woman aged 40-49 years with acute or convalescent COVID-19. Each CDR3 is given with its conserved first and last residue. Fields, in order: clone size, J gene, D gene, V gene, CDR3 DNA, CDR3 protein. D genes are given only for firm matches. Clone size, where shown, is once, few, many, or a class for clones that have expanded.

NA,TRBJ1-5,TRBD1,TRBV5-5,TGTGCCAGCAGCTTGACCGGGACAGGGAGCCAGCCCCAGCATTTT,CASSLTGTGSQPQHF
NA,TRBJ1-2,NA,TRBV5-6,TGTGCCAGCAGCCCACGGACAATTATCGGTGGCTACACCTTC,CASSPRTIIGGYTF
NA,TRBJ1-1,TRBD1,TRBV29-1,TGCAGCGTTGCCTCCGGGACAGCTGAAGCTTTCTTT,CSVASGTAEAFF
NA,TRBJ1-2,NA,TRBV18,TGTGCCAGCTCCCAACGGAGGACGGCAGATGGCTACACCTTC,CASSQRRTADGYTF
NA,TRBJ1-5,TRBD1,TRBV6-6,TGTGCCAGCAGTCAAATACAGGGGGCGTATCAGCCCCAGCATTTT,CASSQIQGAYQPQHF
NA,TRBJ1-2,NA,TRBV9,TGTGCCAGCAGCGTAGTAAGCGCCGGGGGCTACACCTTC,CASSVVSAGGYTF
NA,TRBJ1-2,NA,TRBV27,TGTGCCAGCAGTTTAAGGGCCGGGACTCTGGTGAAGTATGGCTACACCTTC,CASSLRAGTLVKYGYTF
NA,TRBJ1-2,TRBD1,TRBV6-5,TGTGCCAGCAGCGCCGGGACAGGACGTTGGGGCTACACCTTC,CASSAGTGRWGYTF
NA,TRBJ1-5,NA,TRBV5-8,TGTGCCAGCAGCTTCAGGGCCAGTACAACCAGCAATCAGCCCCAGCATTTT,CASSFRASTTSNQPQHF
NA,TRBJ2-5,NA,TRBV7-8,TGTGCCAGCAGCTCAGGGGCGACTAGCTGGGAGACCCAGTACTTC,CASSSGATSWETQYF
NA,TRBJ1-5,TRBD1,TRBV7-8,TGTGCCAGCAGCTGGACAGGGGCTCAGCCCCAGCATTTT,CASSWTGAQPQHF
NA,TRBJ1-2,NA,TRBV6-5,TGTGCCAGCAGTTCCGTAACTAACTATGGCTACACCTTC,CASSSVTNYGYTF
NA,TRBJ2-5,TRBD1,TRBV3-1/TRBV3-2,TGTGCCAGCAGCCAAGTGACCCCACAGGGGGCGCGTGTAACCCAGTACTTC,CASSQVTPQGARVTQYF
NA,TRBJ1-6,TRBD1,TRBV2,TGTGCCAGCAGTGCGGACAGGGCCCGTTCACCCCTCCACTTT,CASSADRARSPLHF
NA,TRBJ1-1,TRBD1,TRBV11-2,TGTGCCAGCAGCCGTAAGACAGGGGCTGAAGCTTTCTTT,CASSRKTGAEAFF
few,TRBJ2-5,TRBD2,TRBV2,TGTGCCAGCAGTGAGGGGGGGTTGGGGACCCAGTACTTC,CASSEGGLGTQYF
NA,TRBJ1-5,TRBD1,TRBV27,TGTGCCAGCGGACTCCGGGGACAGGGTCCCCGCATGCAGCCCCAGCATTTT,CASGLRGQGPRMQPQHF
NA,TRBJ1-4,NA,TRBV3-1/TRBV3-2,TGTGCCAGCAGCCCGCTTTGGGGAGCTAATGAAAAACTGTTTTTT,CASSPLWGANEKLFF
NA,TRBJ1-2,NA,TRBV9,TGTGCCAGCAGCGTAGAACAGTCACCTACTTATGGCTACACCTTC,CASSVEQSPTYGYTF
NA,TRBJ1-1,NA,TRBV27,TGTGCCAGCAGTTTCGGGGTAAGCCCCCAAGCTTTCTTT,CASSFGVSPQAFF
NA,TRBJ1-4,NA,TRBV5-1,TGCGCCAGCAGCTTGGAACCGCCACAGTCCAATGAAAAACTGTTTTTT,CASSLEPPQSNEKLFF
few,TRBJ2-1,TRBD2,TRBV9,TGTGCCAGCAGCGTAGGGGAGCGGGGGTACAATGAGCAGTTCTTC,CASSVGERGYNEQFF
NA,TRBJ1-6,NA,TRBV19,TGTGCCAGTAGTGTCAGGGGCATTAATTCACCCCTCCACTTT,CASSVRGINSPLHF
NA,TRBJ2-3,NA,TRBV2,TGTGCCAGCAGTGGTAGGGGATCCCCCAATACGCAGTATTTT,CASSGRGSPNTQYF
NA,TRBJ1-2,TRBD1,TRBV2,TGTGCCAGCAGAAAAGTTGACAGGGCGTATGGCTACACCTTC,CASRKVDRAYGYTF
once,TRBJ2-3,NA,TRBV6-1,TGTGCCAGCAGTGACCGGACAGAGGATACGCAGTATTTT,CASSDRTEDTQYF
NA,TRBJ1-4,NA,TRBV7-7,TGTGCCAGCAGCTTAGGGACTGCAACTAATGAAAAACTGTTTTTT,CASSLGTATNEKLFF
NA,TRBJ2-1,TRBD2,TRBV7-2,TGTGCCAGCAGCCCCTGGGGTAGCGGGGGGGTCTACAATGAGCAGTTCTTC,CASSPWGSGGVYNEQFF
NA,TRBJ1-5,NA,TRBV12-5,TGTGCTAGTGGTGCAGGGAGCAATCAGCCCCAGCATTTT,CASGAGSNQPQHF
many,TRBJ2-1,TRBD2,TRBV28,TGTGCCAGCAGGGAGCGAATTTTAAAAAGTTTGCCCCTGGCGGGGGGGCCATCCAACAATGAGCAGTTCTTC,CASRERILKSLPLAGGPSNNEQFF
NA,TRBJ2-4,TRBD2,TRBV9,TGTGCCAGCAGCCCCCGGAGCGGGGGGCTAGCCAAAAACATTCAGTACTTC,CASSPRSGGLAKNIQYF
NA,TRBJ1-1,NA,TRBV6-5,TGTGCCAGCAGTTACCGCGGAGCTGACACTGAAGCTTTCTTT,CASSYRGADTEAFF
NA,TRBJ2-5,TRBD2,TRBV11-2,TGTGCCAGCAGATATATAGGGACTAACCAAGAGACCCAGTACTTC,CASRYIGTNQETQYF
NA,TRBJ1-2,NA,TRBV7-2,TGTGCCAGCAGACGGCAAGAACAGGATTTTTTGGACTATGGCTACACCTTC,CASRRQEQDFLDYGYTF